This TCR beta chain was sequenced during a study of identical twins. Remarks on this clonotype: What it recognizes is unknown.

Germline CDR1 reads MGHRA; CDR2 reads YSYEKL. This CDR3 has 14 residues. V shed 4 bases and J 3 bases; nucleotides not matched to a gene: 5. Study findings and constraints: For cord blood, abundant beta clonotypes had fewer insertions, unlike memory repertoires, which showed none.

A universal primer binding site was introduced by template switching. The final cDNA contained unique molecular identifiers. Via MiXCR, TCRdb re-called the 5' RACE reads, giving one row per CDR3 protein. The top ten clones hold around 0.3% of a sample with 1.5 million or so distinct CDR3 sequences, less than 40% of them seen once. Sequenced: cord blood. The chain recombines TRBV4-1 with TRBJ1-1, with 7 positions matching TRBD1. The TCR comes from a newborn girl in good health. The CDR3 region is CASSPDRADTEAFF. The CDR3 bases are TGCGCCAGCAGCCCCGACAGGGCGGACACTGAAGCTTTCTTT.